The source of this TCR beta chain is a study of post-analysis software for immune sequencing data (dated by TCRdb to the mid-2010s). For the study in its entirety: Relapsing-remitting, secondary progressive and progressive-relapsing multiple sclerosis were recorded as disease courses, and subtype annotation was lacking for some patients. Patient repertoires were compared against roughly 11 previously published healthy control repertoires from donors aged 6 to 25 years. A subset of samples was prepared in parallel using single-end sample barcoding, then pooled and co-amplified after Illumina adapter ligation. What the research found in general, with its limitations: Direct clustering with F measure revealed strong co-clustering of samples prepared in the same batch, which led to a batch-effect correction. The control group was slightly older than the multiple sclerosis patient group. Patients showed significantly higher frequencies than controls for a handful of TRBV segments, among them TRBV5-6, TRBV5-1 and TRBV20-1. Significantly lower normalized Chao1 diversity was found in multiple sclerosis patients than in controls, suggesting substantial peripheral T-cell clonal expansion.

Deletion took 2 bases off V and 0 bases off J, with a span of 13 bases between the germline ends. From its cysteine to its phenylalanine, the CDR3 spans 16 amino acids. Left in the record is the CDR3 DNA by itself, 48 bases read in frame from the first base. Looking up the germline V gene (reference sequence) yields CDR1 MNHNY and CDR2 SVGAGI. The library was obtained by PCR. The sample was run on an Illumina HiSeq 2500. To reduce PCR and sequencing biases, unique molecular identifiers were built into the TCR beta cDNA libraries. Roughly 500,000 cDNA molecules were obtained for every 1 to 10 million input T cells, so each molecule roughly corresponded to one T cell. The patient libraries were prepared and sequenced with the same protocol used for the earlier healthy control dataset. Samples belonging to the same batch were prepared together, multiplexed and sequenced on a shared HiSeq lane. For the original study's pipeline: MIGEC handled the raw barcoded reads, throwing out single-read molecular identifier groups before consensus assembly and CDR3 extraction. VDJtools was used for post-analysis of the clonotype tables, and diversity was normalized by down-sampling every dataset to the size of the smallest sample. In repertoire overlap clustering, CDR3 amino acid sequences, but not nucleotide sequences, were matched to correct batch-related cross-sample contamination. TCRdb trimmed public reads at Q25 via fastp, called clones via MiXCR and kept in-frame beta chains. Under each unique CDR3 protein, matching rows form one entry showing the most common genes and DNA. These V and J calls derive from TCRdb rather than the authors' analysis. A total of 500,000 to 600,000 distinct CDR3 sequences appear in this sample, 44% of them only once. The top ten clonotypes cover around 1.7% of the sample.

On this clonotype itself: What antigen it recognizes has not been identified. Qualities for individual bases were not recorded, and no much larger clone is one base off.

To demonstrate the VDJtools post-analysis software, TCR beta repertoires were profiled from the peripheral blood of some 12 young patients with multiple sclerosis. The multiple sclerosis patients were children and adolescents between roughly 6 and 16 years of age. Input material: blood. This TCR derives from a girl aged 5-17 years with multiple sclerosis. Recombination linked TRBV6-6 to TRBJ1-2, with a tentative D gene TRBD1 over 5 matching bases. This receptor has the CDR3 CASSYTGTSANYGYTF. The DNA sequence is TGTGCCAGCAGTTACACTGGGACTTCAGCTAACTATGGCTACACCTTC.